This T cell receptor beta chain came from a study of T-cell memory formation after mild COVID-19. Overall study results and limits: Chiefly within CM and EM were the contracting CD4+ clones; CD8+ ones were within EMRA. Several responding clones turned up in pre-infection memory, indicating that cross-reactive memory may have taken part.

Sample barcodes and UMIs were carried by the TCR alpha and TCR beta cDNA libraries that 5'RACE generated with constant-segment primers. TCRdb reprocessed the 5' RACE reads via MiXCR and lists one record per CDR3 protein. The sample includes 450,000 or so distinct CDR3 sequences, 20% seen only once; the top ten take about 8.8%. The V gene lost 1 base and the J gene lost 4 bases, with 18 bases spanning the gap. The CDR3 sequence is 18 residues long. CDR1 and CDR2 from the germline V gene are KGHDR and SFDVKD. Notes on this clonotype: Its antigen is not identified.

Sequenced: PBMCs or a T cell subset sorted from them (not recorded which). The chain employs TRBV24-1 and TRBJ2-2; perhaps D is TRBD1 or TRBD2 (5 bases each). The receptor's source is an adult woman who had mild COVID-19 (a few samples of this study predate the infection). Cell type and time point are not known. The DNA of the CDR3 is TGTGCCACCAGTGATTTTGGGGGTCGGCGGGCGAGCACCGGGGAGCTGTTTTTT. Translation: CATSDFGGRRASTGELFF.